The 6 T cell receptor beta chains reported below all come from one sample, sequenced in a study of neoadjuvant anti-PD-1 for oral cavity cancer. Generated by immunoSEQ multiplex PCR, the TCRdb table keeps only in-frame clones and is missing some. The sample lists about 14,000 clones, 70% to 80% seen once, with approximately 2.4% in the top ten. Time point defined: after neoadjuvant nivolumab, at surgical resection. Sequencing was performed on PBMCs, taken after nivolumab (anti-PD-1) treatment. The receptors originated from a person aged 35-79 years with oral cavity squamous cell carcinoma.

CDR3 DNA: TGTGCCGGACAGGGACTAGGGGGCTACACCTTC. Encoded protein: CAGQGLGGYTF. This chain joins TRBV30 and TRBJ1-2, with TRBD1 identical over 8 bases. Germline V gene lookup returns CDR1 GTSNPN and CDR2 SVGIG (reference sequence). CDR3 length: 11 amino acids. Trimming at V came to 8 bases and at J to 8 bases, leaving 7 bases not matched to a gene.

The rearrangement links TRBV6-6 to TRBJ2-2; TRBD2 aligns across 10 bases. This CDR3 comprises 16 residues. The germline CDR1 and CDR2 sequences are MNHNY and SVGAGI (reference sequence). The J segment lost 8 bases and the V segment lost 6 bases, leaving 12 bases of the junction unmatched. Here the CDR3 reads CASSKISGGNVGELFF. The CDR3 DNA reads as TGTGCCAGCAGCAAAATTAGCGGGGGGAACGTTGGGGAGCTGTTTTTT.

The J gene is TRBJ1-2, the V gene TRBV19, with 11 bases identical to TRBD1. CDR1 is LNHDA, CDR2 SQIVND, per germline (reference sequence). V lost 1 base, J lost 4 bases, and 2 bases stayed unmatched. The CDR3 has 15 amino acids. The CDR3 spells CASSIAGTGGYGYTF. The CDR3 coding sequence is TGTGCCAGTAGTATAGCTGGGACAGGGGGCTATGGCTACACCTTC.

The chain is built from TRBV11-1 and TRBJ2-1, with 7 nucleotides matching TRBD2. The CDR3 covers 17 residues. After removal of 2 bases from V and 6 bases from J, the junction contained 13 bases not matched to a gene. The germline V gene encodes CDR1 SGHAT and CDR2 FQDESV (reference sequence). Here the CDR3 DNA reads TGTGCCAGCAGCTTAAGTGGCGGGCTAGCGGCTATCAATGAGCAGTTCTTC. Amino acid sequence: CASSLSGGLAAINEQFF.

V is TRBV7-6 and J is TRBJ2-5; weak D call: TRBD1 (5 bases). CDR1 is SGHVS and CDR2 is FNYEAQ in the germline V gene. CDR3 length: 13 amino acids. The V end lost 4 bases, the J end lost 1 base, and 7 bases lay between the germline ends. The CDR3 bases are TGTGCCAGCAGCTCTGGGGCCCAAGAGACCCAGTACTTC. Protein: CASSSGAQETQYF.

The V and J genes are TRBV6-5 and TRBJ1-2; perhaps TRBD1 as D (5 bases). The CDR3 spans 13 residues. Germline values: CDR1 MNHEY, CDR2 SVGAGI. V was cut by 7 bases and J by 5 bases, with 14 bases left in between. The CDR3 reads CASKGIEGYGYTF. The CDR3 nucleotides read TGTGCCAGCAAGGGGATTGAGGGGTATGGCTACACCTTC.